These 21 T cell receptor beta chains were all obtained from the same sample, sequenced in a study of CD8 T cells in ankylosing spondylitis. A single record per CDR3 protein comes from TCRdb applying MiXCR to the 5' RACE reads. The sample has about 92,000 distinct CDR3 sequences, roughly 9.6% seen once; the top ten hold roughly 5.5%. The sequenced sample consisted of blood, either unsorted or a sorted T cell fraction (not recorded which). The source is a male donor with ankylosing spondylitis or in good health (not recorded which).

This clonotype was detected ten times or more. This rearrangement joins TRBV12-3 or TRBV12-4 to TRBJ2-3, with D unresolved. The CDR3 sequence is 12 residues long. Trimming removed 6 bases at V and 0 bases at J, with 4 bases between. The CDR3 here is CASRPSTDTQYF. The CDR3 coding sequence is TGTGCCAGCAGACCCAGCACAGATACGCAGTATTTT.

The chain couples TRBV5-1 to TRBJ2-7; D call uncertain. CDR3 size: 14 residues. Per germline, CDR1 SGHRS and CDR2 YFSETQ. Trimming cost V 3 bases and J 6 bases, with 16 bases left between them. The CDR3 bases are TGCGCCAGCAGCTCCTACCGCGCTACCTCCGAGCAGTACTTC. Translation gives CASSSYRATSEQYF.

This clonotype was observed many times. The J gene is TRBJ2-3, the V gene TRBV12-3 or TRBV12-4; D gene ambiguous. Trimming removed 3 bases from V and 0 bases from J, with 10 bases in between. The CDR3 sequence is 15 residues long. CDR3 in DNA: TGTGCCAGCAGTTTCAGTGCGATTAGCACAGATACGCAGTATTTT. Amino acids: CASSFSAISTDTQYF.

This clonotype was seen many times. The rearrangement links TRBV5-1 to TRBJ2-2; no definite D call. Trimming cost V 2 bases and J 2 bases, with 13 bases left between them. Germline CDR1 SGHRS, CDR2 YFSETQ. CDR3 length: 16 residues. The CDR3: CASSFHGRTNTGELFF. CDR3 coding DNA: TGCGCCAGCAGCTTTCACGGCAGAACAAACACCGGGGAGCTGTTTTTT.

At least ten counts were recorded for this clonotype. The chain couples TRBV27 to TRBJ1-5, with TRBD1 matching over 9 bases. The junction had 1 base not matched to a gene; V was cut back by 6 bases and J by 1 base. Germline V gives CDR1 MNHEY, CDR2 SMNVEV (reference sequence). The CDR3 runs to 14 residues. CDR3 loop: CASRQGASNQPQHF. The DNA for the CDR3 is TGTGCCAGCAGACAGGGGGCGAGCAATCAGCCCCAGCATTTT.

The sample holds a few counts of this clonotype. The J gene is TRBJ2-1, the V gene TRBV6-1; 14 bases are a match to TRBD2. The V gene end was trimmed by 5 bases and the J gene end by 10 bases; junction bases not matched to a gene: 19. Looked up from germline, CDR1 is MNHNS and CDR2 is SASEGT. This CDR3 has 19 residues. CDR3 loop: CASSLWTSGGLGTEVEQFF. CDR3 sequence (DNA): TGTGCCAGCAGTCTCTGGACTAGCGGGGGGCTCGGAACGGAGGTAGAGCAGTTCTTC.

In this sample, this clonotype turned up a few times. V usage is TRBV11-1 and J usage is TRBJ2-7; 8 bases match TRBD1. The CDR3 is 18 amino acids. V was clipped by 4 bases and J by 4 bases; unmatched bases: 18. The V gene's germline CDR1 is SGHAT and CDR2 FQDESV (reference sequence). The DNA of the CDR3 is TGTGCCAGCAGCTCCCCCTTACAAAAGACAGGGGCGGTATACGAGCAGTACTTC. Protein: CASSSPLQKTGAVYEQYF. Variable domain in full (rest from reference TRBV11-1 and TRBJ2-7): EAEVAQSPRYKITEKSQAVAFWCDPISGHATLYWYRQILGQGPELLVQFQDESVVDDSQLPKDRFSAERLKGVDSTLKIQPAELGDSAMYLCASSSPLQKTGAVYEQYFGPGTRLTVT.

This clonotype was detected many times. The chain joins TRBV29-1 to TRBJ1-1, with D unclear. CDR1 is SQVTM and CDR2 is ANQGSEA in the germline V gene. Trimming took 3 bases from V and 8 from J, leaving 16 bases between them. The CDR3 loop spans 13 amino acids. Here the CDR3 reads CSVDPSGREEAFF. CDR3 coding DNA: TGCAGCGTTGACCCTAGTGGGCGAGAGGAAGCTTTCTTT.

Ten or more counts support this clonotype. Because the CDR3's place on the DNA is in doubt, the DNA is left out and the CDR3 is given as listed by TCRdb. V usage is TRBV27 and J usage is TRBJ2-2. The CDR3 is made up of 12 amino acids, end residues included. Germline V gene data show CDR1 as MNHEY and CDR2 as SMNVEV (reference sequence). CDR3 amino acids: CASSRRAGELFF.

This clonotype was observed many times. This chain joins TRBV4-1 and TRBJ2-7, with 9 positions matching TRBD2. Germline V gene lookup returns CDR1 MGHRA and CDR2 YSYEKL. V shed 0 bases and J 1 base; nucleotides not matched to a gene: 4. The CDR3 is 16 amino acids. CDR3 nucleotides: TGCGCCAGCAGCCAAGATGAAGCGGGGGGTTCCTACGAGCAGTACTTC. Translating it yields CASSQDEAGGSYEQYF.

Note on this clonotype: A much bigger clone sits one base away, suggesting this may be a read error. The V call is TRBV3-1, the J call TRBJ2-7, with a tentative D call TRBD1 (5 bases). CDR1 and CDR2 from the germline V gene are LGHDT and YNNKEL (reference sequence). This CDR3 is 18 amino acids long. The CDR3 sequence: CTSSLTGPFKYSTDEQYF. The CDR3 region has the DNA TGTACCAGCAGTTTAACAGGACCTTTCAAATACTCTACGGACGAGCAGTACTTC.

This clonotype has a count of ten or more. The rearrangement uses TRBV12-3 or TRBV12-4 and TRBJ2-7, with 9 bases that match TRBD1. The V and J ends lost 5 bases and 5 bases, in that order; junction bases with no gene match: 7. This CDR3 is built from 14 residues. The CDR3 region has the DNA TGTGCCAGCAGTCGCACAGGGGGCTCTCACGAGCAGTACTTC. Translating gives CASSRTGGSHEQYF.

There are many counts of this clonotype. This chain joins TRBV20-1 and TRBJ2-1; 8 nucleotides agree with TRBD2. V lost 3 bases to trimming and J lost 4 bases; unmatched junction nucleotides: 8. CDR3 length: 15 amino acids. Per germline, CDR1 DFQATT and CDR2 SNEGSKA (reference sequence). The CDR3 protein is CSASPGLDHYNEQFF. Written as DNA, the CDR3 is TGCAGTGCTAGCCCGGGACTAGACCATTACAATGAGCAGTTCTTC.

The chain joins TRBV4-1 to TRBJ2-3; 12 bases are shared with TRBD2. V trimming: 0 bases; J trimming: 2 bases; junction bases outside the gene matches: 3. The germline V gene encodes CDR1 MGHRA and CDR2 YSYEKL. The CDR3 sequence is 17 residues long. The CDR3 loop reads CASSQDLAGGITDTQYF. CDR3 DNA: TGCGCCAGCAGCCAAGATCTAGCGGGGGGGATCACAGATACGCAGTATTTT.

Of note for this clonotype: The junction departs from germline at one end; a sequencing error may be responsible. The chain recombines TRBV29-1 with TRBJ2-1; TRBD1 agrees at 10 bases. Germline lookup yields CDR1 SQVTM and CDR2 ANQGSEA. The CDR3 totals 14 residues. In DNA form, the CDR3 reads TGCAGCGTTGCGGTGACAGGGGGCGACAATGAGCAGCTCTTC. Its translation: CSVAVTGGDNEQLF.

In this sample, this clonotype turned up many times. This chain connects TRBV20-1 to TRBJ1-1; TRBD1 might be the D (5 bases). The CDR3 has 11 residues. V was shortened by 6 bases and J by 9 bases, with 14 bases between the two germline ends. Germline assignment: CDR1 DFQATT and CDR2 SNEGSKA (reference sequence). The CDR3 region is CSAPQGEQAFF. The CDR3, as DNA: TGCAGTGCCCCGCAGGGTGAACAAGCTTTCTTT.

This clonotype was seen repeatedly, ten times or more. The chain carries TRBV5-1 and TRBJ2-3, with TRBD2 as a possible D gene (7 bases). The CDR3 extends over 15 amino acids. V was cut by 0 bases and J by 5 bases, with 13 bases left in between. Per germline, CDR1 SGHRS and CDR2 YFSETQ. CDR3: CASSLEWGGRDTQYF. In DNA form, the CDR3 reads TGCGCCAGCAGCTTGGAGTGGGGGGGCAGAGATACGCAGTATTTT.

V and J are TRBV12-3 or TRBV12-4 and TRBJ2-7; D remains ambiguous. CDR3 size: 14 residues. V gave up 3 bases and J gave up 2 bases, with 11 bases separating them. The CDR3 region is CASSFKGPTYEQYF. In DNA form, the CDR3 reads TGTGCCAGCAGTTTCAAAGGACCCACCTACGAGCAGTACTTC.

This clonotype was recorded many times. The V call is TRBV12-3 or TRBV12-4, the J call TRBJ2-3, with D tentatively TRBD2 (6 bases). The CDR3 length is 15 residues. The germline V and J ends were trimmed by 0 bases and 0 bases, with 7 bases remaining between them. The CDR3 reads CASSLAGGSTDTQYF. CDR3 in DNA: TGTGCCAGCAGTTTAGCGGGGGGTAGCACAGATACGCAGTATTTT.

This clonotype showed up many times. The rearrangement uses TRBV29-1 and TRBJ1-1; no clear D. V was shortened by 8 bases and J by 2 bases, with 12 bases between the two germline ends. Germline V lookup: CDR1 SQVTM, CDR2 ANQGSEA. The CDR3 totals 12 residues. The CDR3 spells CSSQGLNTEAFF. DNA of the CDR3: TGCAGCTCCCAAGGGCTCAACACTGAAGCTTTCTTT.

CDR3 in amino acids: CASRQGPNNEQFF. The CDR3 nucleotides read TGTGCCAGCAGACAGGGGCCTAACAATGAGCAGTTCTTC. The chain couples TRBV11-2 to TRBJ2-1, with TRBD1 matching 7 bases. Trimming cost V 6 bases and J 5 bases; bases outside gene matches: 4. This CDR3 contains 13 residues. Germline CDR1 SGHAT, CDR2 FQNNGV.